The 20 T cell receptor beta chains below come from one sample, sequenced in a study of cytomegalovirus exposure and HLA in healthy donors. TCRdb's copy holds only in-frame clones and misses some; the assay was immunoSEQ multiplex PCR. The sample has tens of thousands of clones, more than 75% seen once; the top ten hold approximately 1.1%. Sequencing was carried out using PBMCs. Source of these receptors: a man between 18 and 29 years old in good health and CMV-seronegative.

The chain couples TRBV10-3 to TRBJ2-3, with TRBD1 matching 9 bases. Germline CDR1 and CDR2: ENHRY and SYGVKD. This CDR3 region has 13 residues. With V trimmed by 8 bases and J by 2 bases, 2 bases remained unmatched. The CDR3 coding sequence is TGTGCCATCCGGGACAGGGTCACAGATACGCAGTATTTT. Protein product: CAIRDRVTDTQYF.

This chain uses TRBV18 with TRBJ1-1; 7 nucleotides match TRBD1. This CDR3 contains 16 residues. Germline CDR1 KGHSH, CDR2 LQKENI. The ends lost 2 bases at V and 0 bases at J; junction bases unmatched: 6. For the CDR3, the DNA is TGTGCCAGCTCACCAGAACAGGGGCGGGTGAACACTGAAGCTTTCTTT. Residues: CASSPEQGRVNTEAFF.

CDR3 region: CASSSTSGRIPDTQYF. CDR3 DNA: TGCGCCAGCAGCTCAACTAGCGGGAGGATCCCAGATACGCAGTATTTT. The rearrangement links TRBV5-1 to TRBJ2-3; 12 nucleotides align to TRBD2. J gave up 4 bases and V 3 bases, and 6 bases lay outside the gene matches. The CDR3 has 16 residues. The V gene's germline CDR1 is SGHRS and CDR2 YFSETQ.

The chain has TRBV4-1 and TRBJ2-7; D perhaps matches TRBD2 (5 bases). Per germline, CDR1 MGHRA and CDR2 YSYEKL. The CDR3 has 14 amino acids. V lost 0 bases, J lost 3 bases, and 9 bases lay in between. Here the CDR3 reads CASSQESGSYEQYF. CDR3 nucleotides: TGCGCCAGCAGCCAAGAATCGGGGAGCTACGAGCAGTACTTC.

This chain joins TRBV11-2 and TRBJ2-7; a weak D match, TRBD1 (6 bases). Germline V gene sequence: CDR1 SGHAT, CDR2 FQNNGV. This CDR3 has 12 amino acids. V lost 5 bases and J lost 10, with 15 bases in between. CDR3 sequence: CASSPQGTDQYF. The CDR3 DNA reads TGTGCCAGCAGCCCACAGGGTACGGATCAGTACTTC.

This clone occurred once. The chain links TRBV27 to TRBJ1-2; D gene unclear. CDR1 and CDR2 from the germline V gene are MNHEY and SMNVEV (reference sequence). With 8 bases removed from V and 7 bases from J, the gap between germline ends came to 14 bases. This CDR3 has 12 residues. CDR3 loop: CASRDTAFGYTF. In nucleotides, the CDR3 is TGTGCCAGCCGCGACACGGCTTTTGGCTACACCTTC.

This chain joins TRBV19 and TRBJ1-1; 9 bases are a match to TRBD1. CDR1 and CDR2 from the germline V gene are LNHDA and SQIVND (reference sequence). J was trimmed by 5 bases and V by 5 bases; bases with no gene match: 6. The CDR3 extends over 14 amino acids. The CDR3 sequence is CASSDRGWATEAFF. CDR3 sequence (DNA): TGTGCCAGTAGTGACAGGGGGTGGGCGACTGAAGCTTTCTTT.

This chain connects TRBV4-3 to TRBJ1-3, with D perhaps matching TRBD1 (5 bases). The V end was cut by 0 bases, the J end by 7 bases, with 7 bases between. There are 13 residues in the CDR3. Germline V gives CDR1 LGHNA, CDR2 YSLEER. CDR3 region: CASSQDRANTIYF. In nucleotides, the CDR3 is TGCGCCAGCAGCCAAGACAGGGCGAACACCATATATTTT.

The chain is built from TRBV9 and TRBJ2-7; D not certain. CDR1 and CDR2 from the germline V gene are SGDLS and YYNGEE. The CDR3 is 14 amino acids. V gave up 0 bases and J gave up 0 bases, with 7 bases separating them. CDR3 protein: CASSVGSSSYEQYF. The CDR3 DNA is TGTGCCAGCAGCGTAGGTTCGAGCTCCTACGAGCAGTACTTC. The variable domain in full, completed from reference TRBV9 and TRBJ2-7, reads DSGVTQTPKHLITATGQRVTLRCSPRSGDLSVYWYQQSLDQGLQFLIQYYNGEERAKGNILERFSAQQFPDLHSELNLSSLELGDSALYFCASSVGSSSYEQYFGPGTRLTVT.

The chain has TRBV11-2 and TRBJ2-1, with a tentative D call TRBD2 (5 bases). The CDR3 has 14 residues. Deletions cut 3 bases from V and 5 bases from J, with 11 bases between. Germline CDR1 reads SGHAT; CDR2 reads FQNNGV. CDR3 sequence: CASSFPPGNNEQFF. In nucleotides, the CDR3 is TGTGCCAGCAGCTTCCCCCCGGGGAACAATGAGCAGTTCTTC.

The DNA of the CDR3 is TGTGCCAGCAGTGACCCTGGGACATCCGAAAAACTGTTTTTT. Protein: CASSDPGTSEKLFF. The chain couples TRBV6-1 to TRBJ1-4, with D perhaps matching TRBD1 (6 bases). The CDR3 totals 14 residues. Trimming cost V 3 bases and J 8 bases, with 13 bases left between them. Looked up from germline, CDR1 is MNHNS and CDR2 is SASEGT.

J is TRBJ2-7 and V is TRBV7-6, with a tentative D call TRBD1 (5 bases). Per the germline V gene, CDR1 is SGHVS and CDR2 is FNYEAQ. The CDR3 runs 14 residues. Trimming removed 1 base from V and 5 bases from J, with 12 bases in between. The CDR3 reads CASSLEPGLDEQYF. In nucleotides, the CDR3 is TGTGCCAGCAGCTTAGAGCCAGGGTTGGACGAGCAGTACTTC. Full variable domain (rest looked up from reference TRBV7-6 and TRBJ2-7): GAGVSQSPRYKVTKRGQDVALRCDPISGHVSLYWYRQALGQGPEFLTYFNYEAQQDKSGLPNDRFSAERPEGSISTLTIQRTEQRDSAMYRCASSLEPGLDEQYFGPGTRLTVT.

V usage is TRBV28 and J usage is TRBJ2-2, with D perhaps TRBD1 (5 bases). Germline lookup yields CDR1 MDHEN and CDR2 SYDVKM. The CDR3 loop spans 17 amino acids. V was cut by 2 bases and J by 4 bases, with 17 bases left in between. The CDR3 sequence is CASSLDGQGLSTGELFF. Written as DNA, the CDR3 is TGTGCCAGCAGTTTAGACGGGCAGGGTTTAAGCACCGGGGAGCTGTTTTTT.

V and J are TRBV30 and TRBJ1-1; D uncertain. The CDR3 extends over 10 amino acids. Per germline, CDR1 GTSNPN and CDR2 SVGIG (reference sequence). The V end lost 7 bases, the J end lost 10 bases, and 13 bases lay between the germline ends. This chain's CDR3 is CAYNPAPAFF. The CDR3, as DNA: TGTGCCTACAACCCCGCCCCAGCTTTCTTT.

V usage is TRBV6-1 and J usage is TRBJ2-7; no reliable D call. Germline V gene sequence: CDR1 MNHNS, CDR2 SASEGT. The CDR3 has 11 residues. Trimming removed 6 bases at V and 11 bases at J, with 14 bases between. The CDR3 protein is CASRLDTREYF. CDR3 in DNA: TGTGCCAGCAGGCTCGACACCCGAGAGTACTTC.

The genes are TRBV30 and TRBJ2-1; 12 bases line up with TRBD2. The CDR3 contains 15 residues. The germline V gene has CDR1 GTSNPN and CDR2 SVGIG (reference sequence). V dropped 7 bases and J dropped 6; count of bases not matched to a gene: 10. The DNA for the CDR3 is TGTGCCTTTAATCTAGCGGGAGGGAGCACCAATGAGCAGTTCTTC. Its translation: CAFNLAGGSTNEQFF.

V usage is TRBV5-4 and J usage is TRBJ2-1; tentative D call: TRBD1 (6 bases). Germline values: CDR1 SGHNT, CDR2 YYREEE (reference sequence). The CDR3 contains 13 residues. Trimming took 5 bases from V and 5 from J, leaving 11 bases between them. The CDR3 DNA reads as TGTGCCAGCAGACCGGACAGACACAATGAGCAGTTCTTC. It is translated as CASRPDRHNEQFF. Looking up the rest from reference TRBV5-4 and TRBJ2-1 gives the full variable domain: ETGVTQSPTHLIKTRGQQVTLRCSSQSGHNTVSWYQQALGQGPQFIFQYYREEENGRGNFPPRFSGLQFPNYSSELNVNALELDDSALYLCASRPDRHNEQFFGPGTRLTVL.

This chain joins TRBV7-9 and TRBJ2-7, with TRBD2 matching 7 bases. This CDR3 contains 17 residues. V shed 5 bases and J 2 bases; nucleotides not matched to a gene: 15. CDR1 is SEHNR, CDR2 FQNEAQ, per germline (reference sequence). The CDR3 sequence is CASSQTPPAGAPYEQYF. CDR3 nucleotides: TGTGCCAGCAGCCAAACCCCCCCCGCGGGAGCCCCCTACGAGCAGTACTTC.

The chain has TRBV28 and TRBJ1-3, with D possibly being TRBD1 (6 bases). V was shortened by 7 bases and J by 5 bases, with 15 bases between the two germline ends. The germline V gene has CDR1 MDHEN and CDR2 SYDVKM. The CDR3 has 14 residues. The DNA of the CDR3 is TGTGCCAGCACAACCCGACAGGAAAGAAACACCATATATTTT. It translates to CASTTRQERNTIYF.

As DNA, the CDR3 is TGTGCCAGCAGCCTCCGAATCAGGGGATCAGAGACCCAGTACTTC. This codes for CASSLRIRGSETQYF. This sequence joins TRBV11-2 and TRBJ2-5; D is possibly TRBD1 (6 bases). V was clipped by 5 bases and J by 4 bases, with 17 bases between them. Germline CDR1 SGHAT, CDR2 FQNNGV. The CDR3 has 15 amino acids.